This T cell receptor (beta chain) was recorded in a study of T cell responses to AZD1222 COVID-19 vaccine. J lost 4 bases, V lost 5 bases, and 7 bases had no gene match. Germline V gene data show CDR1 as SGHDT and CDR2 as YYEEEE. The CDR3 has 15 amino acids. TCRdb's table, derived via immunoSEQ multiplex PCR, lists solely in-frame clones and lacks some. The sample consists of 150,000 to 200,000 clones, 85% to 90% of them appearing once. The receptor was isolated from an adult who received the AZD1222 COVID-19 vaccine. The sample was peripheral blood, taken 28 days after the second AZD1222 dose. The rearrangement uses TRBV5-6 and TRBJ2-2; TRBD1 matches 8 bases. CDR3: CASSFRGRATGELFF. The DNA for the CDR3 is TGTGCCAGCAGTTTCAGGGGGCGGGCCACCGGGGAGCTGTTTTTT.